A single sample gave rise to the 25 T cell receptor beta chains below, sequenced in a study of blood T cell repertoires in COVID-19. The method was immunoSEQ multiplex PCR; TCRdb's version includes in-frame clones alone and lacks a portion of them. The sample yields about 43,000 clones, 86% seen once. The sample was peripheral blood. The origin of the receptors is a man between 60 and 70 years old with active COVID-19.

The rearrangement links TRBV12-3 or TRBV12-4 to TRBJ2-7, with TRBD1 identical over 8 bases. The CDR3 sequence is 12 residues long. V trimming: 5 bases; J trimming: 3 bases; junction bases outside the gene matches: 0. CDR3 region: CASSDRGYEQYF. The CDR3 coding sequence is TGTGCCAGCAGTGACAGGGGCTACGAGCAGTACTTC.

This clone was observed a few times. The CDR3 DNA reads as TGTGCCAGCACCCAACTACGAGCGGTGAGTCAAGAGACCCAGTACTTC. Translation gives CASTQLRAVSQETQYF. The J gene is TRBJ2-5, the V gene TRBV5-4; weak D call: TRBD2 (5 bases). The ends were cut back, 6 bases at V and 2 bases at J, with 20 bases in the middle. The CDR3 consists of 16 residues. CDR1 is SGHNT, CDR2 YYREEE, per germline (reference sequence).

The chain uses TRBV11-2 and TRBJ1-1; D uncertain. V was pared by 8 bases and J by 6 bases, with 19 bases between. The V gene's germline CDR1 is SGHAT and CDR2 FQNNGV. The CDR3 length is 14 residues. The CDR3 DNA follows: TGTGCCAGCGCCCTGGAGGGAGTTGGAGCTGAAGCTTTCTTT. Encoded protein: CASALEGVGAEAFF.

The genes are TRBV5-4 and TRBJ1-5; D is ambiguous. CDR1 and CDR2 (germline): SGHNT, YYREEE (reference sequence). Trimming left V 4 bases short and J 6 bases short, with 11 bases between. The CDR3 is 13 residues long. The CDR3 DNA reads TGTGCCAGCAGCACGGACGGAGGTCAGCCCCAGCATTTT. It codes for CASSTDGGQPQHF.

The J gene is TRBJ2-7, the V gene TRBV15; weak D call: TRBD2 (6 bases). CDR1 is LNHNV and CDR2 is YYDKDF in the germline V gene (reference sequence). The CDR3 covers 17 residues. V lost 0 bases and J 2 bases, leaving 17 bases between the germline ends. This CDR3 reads CATSRDGPSGVPYEQYF. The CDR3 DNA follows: TGTGCCACCAGCAGAGATGGACCATCGGGGGTTCCCTACGAGCAGTACTTC.

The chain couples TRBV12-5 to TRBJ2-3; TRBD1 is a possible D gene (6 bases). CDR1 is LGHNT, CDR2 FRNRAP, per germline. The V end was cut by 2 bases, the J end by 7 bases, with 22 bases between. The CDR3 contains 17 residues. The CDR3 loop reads CASGLFPGQTGMNTQYF. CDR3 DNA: TGTGCTAGTGGTTTGTTTCCGGGCCAAACAGGGATGAATACGCAGTATTTT.

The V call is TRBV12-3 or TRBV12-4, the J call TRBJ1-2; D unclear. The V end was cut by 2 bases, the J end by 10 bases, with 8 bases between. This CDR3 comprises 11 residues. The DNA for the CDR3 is TGTGCCAGCAGTTTAAGACAAGCCTACACCTTC. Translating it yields CASSLRQAYTF.

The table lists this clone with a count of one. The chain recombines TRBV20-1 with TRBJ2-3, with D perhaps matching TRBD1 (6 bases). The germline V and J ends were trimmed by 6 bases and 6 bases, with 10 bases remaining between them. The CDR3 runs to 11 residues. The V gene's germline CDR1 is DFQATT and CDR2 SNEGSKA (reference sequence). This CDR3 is CSAETGDTQYF. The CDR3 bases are TGCAGTGCCGAAACAGGGGATACGCAGTATTTT.

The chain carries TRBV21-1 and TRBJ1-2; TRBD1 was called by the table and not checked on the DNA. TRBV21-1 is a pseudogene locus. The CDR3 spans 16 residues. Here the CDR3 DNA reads TGTGCCAGCAGCAAAGTTTCAGGGGGGCTCCTCTATGGCTACACCTTC. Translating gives CASSKVSGGLLYGYTF.

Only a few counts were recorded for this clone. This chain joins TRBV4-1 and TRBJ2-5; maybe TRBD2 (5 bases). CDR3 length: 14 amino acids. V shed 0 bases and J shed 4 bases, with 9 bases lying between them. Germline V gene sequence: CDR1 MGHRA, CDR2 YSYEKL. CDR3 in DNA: TGCGCCAGCAGCCAAGAAGGTGAGGGAGAGACCCAGTACTTC. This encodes CASSQEGEGETQYF.

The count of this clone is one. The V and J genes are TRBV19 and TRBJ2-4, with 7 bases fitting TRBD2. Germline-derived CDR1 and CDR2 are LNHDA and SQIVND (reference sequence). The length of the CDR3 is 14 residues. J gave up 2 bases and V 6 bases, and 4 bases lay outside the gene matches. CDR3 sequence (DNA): TGTGCCAGTAGGAGGACTAGTTCCAAAAACATTCAGTACTTC. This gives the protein CASRRTSSKNIQYF.

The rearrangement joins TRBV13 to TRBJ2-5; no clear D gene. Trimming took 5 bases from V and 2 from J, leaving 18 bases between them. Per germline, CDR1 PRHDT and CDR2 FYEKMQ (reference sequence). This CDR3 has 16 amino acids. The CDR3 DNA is TGTGCCAGCAGCGCTAGTCGAGGAATGAGGCAAGAGACCCAGTACTTC. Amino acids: CASSASRGMRQETQYF.

In DNA, the CDR3 is TGTGCCAGCAGCTCTACCCACGGCACAGATACGCAGTATTTT. It translates to CASSSTHGTDTQYF. This chain connects TRBV11-2 to TRBJ2-3; D remains ambiguous. Germline loops: CDR1 SGHAT, CDR2 FQNNGV. The CDR3 covers 14 residues. V lost 4 bases to trimming and J lost 1 base, with 9 bases between them.

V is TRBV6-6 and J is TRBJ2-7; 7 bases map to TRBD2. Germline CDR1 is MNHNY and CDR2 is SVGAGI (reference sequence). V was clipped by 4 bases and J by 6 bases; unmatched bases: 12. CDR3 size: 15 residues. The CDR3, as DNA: TGTGCCAGCAGTTCAGCGGGGCTCCCAGCCGCCGAGCAGTACTTC. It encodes CASSSAGLPAAEQYF.

The DNA of the CDR3 is TGTGCCAGCAGCAAAGCTTGGCGGTTTTGTCGTTCTTTCTTT. It encodes CASSKAWRFCRSFF. The chain carries TRBV21-1 and TRBJ1-1. TRBV21-1 constitutes a pseudogene. The CDR3 extends over 14 amino acids.

The CDR3 spells CASSPTGDGYTF. The CDR3 coding sequence is TGTGCCAGCAGCCCGACCGGGGATGGCTACACCTTC. This rearrangement joins TRBV11-2 to TRBJ1-2; no reliable D call. Trimming removed 5 bases from V and 6 bases from J, with 10 bases in between. CDR1 and CDR2 (germline): SGHAT, FQNNGV. This CDR3 comprises 12 residues.

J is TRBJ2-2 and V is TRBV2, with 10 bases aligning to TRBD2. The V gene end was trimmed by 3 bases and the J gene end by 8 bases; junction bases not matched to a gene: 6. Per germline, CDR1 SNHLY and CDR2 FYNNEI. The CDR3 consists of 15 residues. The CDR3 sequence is CASSDGLAGEGELFF. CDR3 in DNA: TGTGCCAGCAGTGACGGGCTAGCGGGAGAAGGGGAGCTGTTTTTT.

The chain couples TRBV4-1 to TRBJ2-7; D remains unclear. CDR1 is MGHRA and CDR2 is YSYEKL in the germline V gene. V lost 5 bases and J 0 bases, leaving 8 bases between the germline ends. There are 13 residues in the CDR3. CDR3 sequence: CASSFYPSYEQYF. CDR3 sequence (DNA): TGCGCCAGCAGCTTTTATCCCTCCTACGAGCAGTACTTC.

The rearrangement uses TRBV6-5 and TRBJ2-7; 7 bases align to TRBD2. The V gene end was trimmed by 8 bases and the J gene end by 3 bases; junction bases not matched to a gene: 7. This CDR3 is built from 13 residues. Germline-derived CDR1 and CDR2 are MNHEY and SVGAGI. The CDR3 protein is CASARTRDYEQYF. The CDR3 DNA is TGTGCCAGCGCACGGACTAGGGACTACGAGCAGTACTTC.

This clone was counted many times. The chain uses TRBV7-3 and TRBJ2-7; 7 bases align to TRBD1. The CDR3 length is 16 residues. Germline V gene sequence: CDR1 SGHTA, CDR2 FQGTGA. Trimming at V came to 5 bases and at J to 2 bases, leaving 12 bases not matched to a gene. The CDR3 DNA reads TGTGCCAGCAGCAGACCGACAGGGCCGACGACCTACGAGCAGTACTTC. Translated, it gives CASSRPTGPTTYEQYF.

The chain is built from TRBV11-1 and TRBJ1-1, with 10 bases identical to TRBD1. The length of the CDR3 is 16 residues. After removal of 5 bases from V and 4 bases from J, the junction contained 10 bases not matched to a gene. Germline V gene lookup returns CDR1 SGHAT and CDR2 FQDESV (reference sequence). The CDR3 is CASSLSEGQGPTEAFF. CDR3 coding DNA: TGTGCCAGCAGCCTGTCCGAGGGACAGGGGCCCACTGAAGCTTTCTTT.

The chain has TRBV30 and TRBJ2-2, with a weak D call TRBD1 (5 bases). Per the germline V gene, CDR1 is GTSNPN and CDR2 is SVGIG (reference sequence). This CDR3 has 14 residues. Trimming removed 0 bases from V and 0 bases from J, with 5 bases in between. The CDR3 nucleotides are TGTGCCTGGAGTGTCAGGGCGAACACCGGGGAGCTGTTTTTT. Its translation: CAWSVRANTGELFF.

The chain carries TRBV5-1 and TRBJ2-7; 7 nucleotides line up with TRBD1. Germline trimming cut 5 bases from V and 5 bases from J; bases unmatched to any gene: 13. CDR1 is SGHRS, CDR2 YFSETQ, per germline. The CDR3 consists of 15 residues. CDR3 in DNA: TGCGCCAGCAGTTTTAGCCCGACAGGGAACGACGAGCAGTACTTC. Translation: CASSFSPTGNDEQYF.

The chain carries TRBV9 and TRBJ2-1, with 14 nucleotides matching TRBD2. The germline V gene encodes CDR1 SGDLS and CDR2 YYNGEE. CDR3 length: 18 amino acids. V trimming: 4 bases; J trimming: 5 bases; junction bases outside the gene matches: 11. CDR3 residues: CASSPHQPGLAGDNEQFF. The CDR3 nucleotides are TGTGCCAGCAGCCCACACCAGCCGGGACTAGCGGGAGACAATGAGCAGTTCTTC.

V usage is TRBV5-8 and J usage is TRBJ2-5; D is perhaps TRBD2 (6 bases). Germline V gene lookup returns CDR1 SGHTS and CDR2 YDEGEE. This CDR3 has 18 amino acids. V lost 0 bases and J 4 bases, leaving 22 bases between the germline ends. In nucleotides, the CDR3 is TGTGCCAGCAGCTTGGGCATAGTTCGGGCAACCGGGGGAGAGACCCAGTACTTC. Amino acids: CASSLGIVRATGGETQYF.